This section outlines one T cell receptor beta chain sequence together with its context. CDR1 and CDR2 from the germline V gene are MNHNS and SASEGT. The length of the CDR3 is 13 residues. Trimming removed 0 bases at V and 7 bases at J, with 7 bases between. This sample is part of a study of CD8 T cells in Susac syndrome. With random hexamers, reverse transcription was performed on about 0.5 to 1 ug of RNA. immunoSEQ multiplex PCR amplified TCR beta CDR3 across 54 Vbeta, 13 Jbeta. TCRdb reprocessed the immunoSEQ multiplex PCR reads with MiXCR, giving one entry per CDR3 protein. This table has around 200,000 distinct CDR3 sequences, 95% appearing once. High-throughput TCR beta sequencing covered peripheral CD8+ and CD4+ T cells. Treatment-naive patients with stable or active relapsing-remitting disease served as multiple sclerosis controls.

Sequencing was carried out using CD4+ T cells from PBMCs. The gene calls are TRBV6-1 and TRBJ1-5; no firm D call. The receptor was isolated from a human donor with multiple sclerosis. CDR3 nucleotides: TGTGCCAGCAGTGAAGCGCTTTACCAGCCCCAGCATTTT. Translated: CASSEALYQPQHF.